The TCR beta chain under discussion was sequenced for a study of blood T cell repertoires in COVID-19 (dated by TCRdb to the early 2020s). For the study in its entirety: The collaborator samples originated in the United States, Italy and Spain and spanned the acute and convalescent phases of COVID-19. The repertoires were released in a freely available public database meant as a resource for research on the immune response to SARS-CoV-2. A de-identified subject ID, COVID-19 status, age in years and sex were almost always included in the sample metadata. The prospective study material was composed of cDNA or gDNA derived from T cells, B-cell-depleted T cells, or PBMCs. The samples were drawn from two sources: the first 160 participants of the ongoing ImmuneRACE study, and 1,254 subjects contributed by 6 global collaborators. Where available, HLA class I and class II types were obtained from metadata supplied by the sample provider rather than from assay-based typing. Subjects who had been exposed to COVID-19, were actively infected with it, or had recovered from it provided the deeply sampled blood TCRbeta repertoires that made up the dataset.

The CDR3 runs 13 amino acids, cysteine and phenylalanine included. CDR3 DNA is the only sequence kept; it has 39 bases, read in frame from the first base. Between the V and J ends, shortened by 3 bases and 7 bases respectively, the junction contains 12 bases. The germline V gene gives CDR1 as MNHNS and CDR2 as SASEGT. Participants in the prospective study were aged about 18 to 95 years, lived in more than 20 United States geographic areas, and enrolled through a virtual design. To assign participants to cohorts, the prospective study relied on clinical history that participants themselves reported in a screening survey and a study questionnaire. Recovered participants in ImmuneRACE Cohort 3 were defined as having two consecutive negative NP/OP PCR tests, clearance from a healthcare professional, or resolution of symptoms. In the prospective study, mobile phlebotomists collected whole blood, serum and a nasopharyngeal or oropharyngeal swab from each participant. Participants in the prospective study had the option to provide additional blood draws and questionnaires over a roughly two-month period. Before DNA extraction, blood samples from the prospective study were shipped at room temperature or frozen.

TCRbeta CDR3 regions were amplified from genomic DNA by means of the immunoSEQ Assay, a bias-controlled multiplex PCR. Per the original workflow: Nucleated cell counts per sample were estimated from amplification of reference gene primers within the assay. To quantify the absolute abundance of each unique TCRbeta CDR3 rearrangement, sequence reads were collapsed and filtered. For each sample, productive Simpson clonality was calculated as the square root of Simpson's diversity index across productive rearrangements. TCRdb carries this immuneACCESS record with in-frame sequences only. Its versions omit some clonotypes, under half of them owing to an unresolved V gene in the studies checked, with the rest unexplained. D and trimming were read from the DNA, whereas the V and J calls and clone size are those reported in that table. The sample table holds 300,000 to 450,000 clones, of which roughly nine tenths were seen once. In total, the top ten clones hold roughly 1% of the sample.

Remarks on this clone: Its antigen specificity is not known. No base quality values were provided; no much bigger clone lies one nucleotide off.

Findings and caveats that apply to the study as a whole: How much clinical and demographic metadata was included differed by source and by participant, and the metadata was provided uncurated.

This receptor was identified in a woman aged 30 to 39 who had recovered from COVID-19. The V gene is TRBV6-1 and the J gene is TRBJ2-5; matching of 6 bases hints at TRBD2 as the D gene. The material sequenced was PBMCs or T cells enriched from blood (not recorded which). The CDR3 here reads CASSETGVGTQYF. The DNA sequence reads TGTGCCAGCAGTGAGACGGGGGTAGGGACCCAGTACTTC.